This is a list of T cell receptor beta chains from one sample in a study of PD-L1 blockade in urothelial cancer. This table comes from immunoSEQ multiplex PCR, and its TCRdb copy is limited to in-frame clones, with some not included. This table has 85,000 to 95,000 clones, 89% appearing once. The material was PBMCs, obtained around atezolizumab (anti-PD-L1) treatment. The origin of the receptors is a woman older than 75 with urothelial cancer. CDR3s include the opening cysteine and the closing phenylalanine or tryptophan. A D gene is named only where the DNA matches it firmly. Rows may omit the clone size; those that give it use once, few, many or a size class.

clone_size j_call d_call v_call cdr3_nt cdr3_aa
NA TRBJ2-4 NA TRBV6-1 TGTGCCAGCAGTGAAGTAACCAAAAACATTCAGTACTTC CASSEVTKNIQYF
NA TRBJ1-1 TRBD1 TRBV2 TGTGCCAGCAGTGATCGATCCGGGACAGGGAACACTGAAGCTTTCTTT CASSDRSGTGNTEAFF
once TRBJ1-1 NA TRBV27 TGTGCCAGCAGTCGCAGGGGGAACACTGAAGCTTTCTTT CASSRRGNTEAFF
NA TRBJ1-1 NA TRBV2 TGTGCCAGCATACCTCTACTTACCTTGAACACTGAAGCTTTCTTT CASIPLLTLNTEAFF
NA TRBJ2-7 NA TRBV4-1 TGCGCCAGCAGCCAAGAGGGAGGGGTAGACAGGGGCCACGAGCAGTACTTC CASSQEGGVDRGHEQYF
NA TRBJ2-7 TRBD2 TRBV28 TGTGCCAGCAGTTTATGGGGAGGAGCGGGAGGGAAACAGTACGAGCAGTACTTC CASSLWGGAGGKQYEQYF
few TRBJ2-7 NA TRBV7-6 TGTGCCAGCAGCTTAGGTGGGGGCACTGGCGAGCAGTACTTC CASSLGGGTGEQYF
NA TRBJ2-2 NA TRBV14 TGTGCCAGCAGCCAAGCACGGGCCGGGGAGCTGTTTTTT CASSQARAGELFF
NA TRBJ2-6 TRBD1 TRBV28 TGTGCCAGCAGTTTATGGCGACAGGGAGCCAGCTCTGGGGCCAACGTCCTGACTTTC CASSLWRQGASSGANVLTF
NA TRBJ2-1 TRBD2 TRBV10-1 TGCGCCAGCAGTGAGTCGCCGGGGGGGGCGTCTTACAATGAGCAGTTCTTC CASSESPGGASYNEQFF
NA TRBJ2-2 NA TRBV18 TGTGCCAGCTCACCTAGGAGGAACACCGGGGAGCTGTTTTTT CASSPRRNTGELFF
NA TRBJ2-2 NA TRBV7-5 TGTGTCAGAAGCTCACGGGCCACAGGGAAAACCGGGGAGCTGTTTTTT CVRSSRATGKTGELFF
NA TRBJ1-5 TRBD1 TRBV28 TGTGCCAGCAGGGGCAGGGGGCAAGCTCAGCCCCAGCATTTT CASRGRGQAQPQHF
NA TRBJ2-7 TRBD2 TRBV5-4 TGTGCCAGCACCCCTAATCCAGCGGGAGTCCACGAGCAGTACTTC CASTPNPAGVHEQYF
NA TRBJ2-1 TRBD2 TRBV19 TGTGCCAGCCAATCGTTAGCGGGAGGGCCGAATGAGCAGTTCTTC CASQSLAGGPNEQFF
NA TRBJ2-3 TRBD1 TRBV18 TGTGCCAGCTCACGCCAGACAGGGCCAGATACGCAGTATTTT CASSRQTGPDTQYF
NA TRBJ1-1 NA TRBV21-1 TGTGCCAGCAGCAAAGCGTTCACAGGGGAGGAAAGTAGCACTGAAGCTTTCTTT CASSKAFTGEESSTEAFF
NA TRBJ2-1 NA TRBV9 TGTGCCAGCAGTCATAACGCCAGGGAGCAGTTCTTC CASSHNAREQFF
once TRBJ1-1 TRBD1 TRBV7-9 TGTGCCAGCAGGGGGGACAGGGGGATGAACACTGAAGCTTTCTTT CASRGDRGMNTEAFF
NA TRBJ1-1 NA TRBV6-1 TGTGCCAGCAGGGGGCAGGGGAACGCTGAAGCTTTCTTT CASRGQGNAEAFF